The 29 T cell receptor beta chains in this list originate from one sample, sequenced in a study of response to subunit inactivated influenza vaccine. TCRdb ran MiXCR on the RT-PCR reads and lists one entry per CDR3 protein. The sample has under 550,000 distinct CDR3 sequences; around 7.9% are singletons. The sample in question was PBMCs from blood, obtained around 2 years after vaccination. Every receptor here comes from a man between 50 and 75 years old who received an inactivated influenza vaccine.

The chain links TRBV4-2 to TRBJ2-2; TRBD2 agrees at 8 bases. Germline lookup yields CDR1 LGHNA and CDR2 YNFKEQ. The junction had 2 bases not matched to a gene; V was cut back by 0 bases and J by 2 bases. This CDR3 contains 16 residues. The CDR3 reads CASSQELAGNTGELFF. The CDR3 region has the DNA TGTGCCAGCAGCCAAGAGCTAGCGGGTAACACCGGGGAGCTGTTTTTT.

This chain links TRBV14 with TRBJ2-5; no clear D. V lost 0 bases and J lost 4, with 12 bases in between. The CDR3 extends over 15 amino acids. CDR1 and CDR2 (germline): SGHDN, FVKESK. DNA for the CDR3: TGTGCCAGCAGCCAAGATCCGGGCTTAGGAGAGACCCAGTACTTC. Translating it yields CASSQDPGLGETQYF. The full variable domain, in which reference TRBV14 and TRBJ2-5 provide the parts outside the CDR3, is EAGVTQFPSHSVIEKGQTVTLRCDPISGHDNLYWYRRVMGKEIKFLLHFVKESKQDESGMPNNRFLAERTGGTYSTLKVQPAELEDSGVYFCASSQDPGLGETQYFGPGTRLLVL.

Only a few counts were recorded for this clonotype. The CDR3 bases are TGTGCCAGCAGTCCCCTACCCCCGGGCACGGGGTATTTT. The encoded protein is CASSPLPPGTGYF. This sequence joins TRBV27 and TRBJ2-3; D gene ambiguous. Germline-derived CDR1 and CDR2 are MNHEY and SMNVEV (reference sequence). CDR3 length: 13 amino acids. Trimming stripped 5 bases from V and 14 bases from J, with 20 bases between.

The gene calls are TRBV27 and TRBJ2-4; 11 positions match TRBD1. This CDR3 region has 13 residues. Trimming at V came to 8 bases and at J to 7 bases, leaving 4 bases not matched to a gene. Germline lookup yields CDR1 MNHEY and CDR2 SMNVEV (reference sequence). The CDR3 loop is CASRGQGVNIQYF. The CDR3 bases are TGTGCCAGCCGGGGACAGGGGGTTAACATTCAGTACTTC.

Details on this clonotype: One end of the junction is discordant with germline, which a read error may explain. The chain is built from TRBV2 and TRBJ1-6; tentative D call: TRBD1 (6 bases). The CDR3 is 14 residues long. Germline V gene data show CDR1 as SNHLY and CDR2 as FYNNEI. CDR3 residues: CAGSPGVNNSPLHF. In nucleotides, the CDR3 is TGTGCCGGCAGTCCAGGGGTAAATAATTCACCCCTCCACTTT.

The chain is built from TRBV3-1 and TRBJ1-6; TRBD1 agrees at 11 bases. The CDR3 sequence is 17 residues long. The ends lost 0 bases at V and 7 bases at J; junction bases unmatched: 5. Germline V gene lookup returns CDR1 LGHDT and CDR2 YNNKEL (reference sequence). The CDR3 nucleotides are TGTGCCAGCAGCCAAGACCCGGACAGGGGGCGAAATTCACCCCTCCACTTT. Amino acids: CASSQDPDRGRNSPLHF.

In its sample, this clonotype was seen a few times. The J gene is TRBJ2-1, the V gene TRBV6-4; 9 bases are shared with TRBD2. J lost 1 base, V lost 7 bases, and 8 bases had no gene match. The CDR3 is made up of 16 amino acids. Per the germline V gene, CDR1 is MRHNA and CDR2 is SNTAGT. The CDR3 nucleotides are TGTGCCAGCAAGAGTAGCGGGAGAAGATCCTACAATGAGCAGTTCTTC. Protein product: CASKSSGRRSYNEQFF.

The chain has TRBV3-1 and TRBJ2-6; 13 bases fit TRBD2. The germline V gene encodes CDR1 LGHDT and CDR2 YNNKEL (reference sequence). The CDR3 has 19 residues. V dropped 7 bases and J dropped 3; count of bases not matched to a gene: 12. CDR3 nucleotide sequence: TGTGCCAGCACCCCCAGACTAGCGGGAGGATCTTATGGGGCCAACGTCCTGACTTTC. Its protein product is CASTPRLAGGSYGANVLTF. Looking up the rest from reference TRBV3-1 and TRBJ2-6 gives the full variable domain: DTAVSQTPKYLVTQMGNDKSIKCEQNLGHDTMYWYKQDSKKFLKIMFSYNNKELIINETVPNRFSPKSPDKAHLNLHINSLELGDSAVYFCASTPRLAGGSYGANVLTFGAGSRLTVL.

The V and J genes are TRBV5-6 and TRBJ2-7, with 13 positions matching TRBD2. V was pared by 2 bases and J by 3 bases, with 8 bases of the junction left unmatched. Germline-derived CDR1 and CDR2 are SGHDT and YYEEEE. CDR3 size: 17 residues. CDR3 nucleotides: TGTGCCAGCAGCTTAGGACTAGCGGGAGCGGTGCTCTACGAGCAGTACTTC. Translation: CASSLGLAGAVLYEQYF.

This clonotype was seen more than once but under ten times. The chain links TRBV6-1 to TRBJ1-2; 8 positions match TRBD1. The V gene end was trimmed by 5 bases and the J gene end by 8 bases; junction bases not matched to a gene: 16. The CDR3 is made up of 16 amino acids. From germline, CDR1 is MNHNS and CDR2 SASEGT. The CDR3 DNA follows: TGTGCCAGCAGTATGACAGGGGCCTCTCTGCAGTACGGCTACACCTTC. Translated, it gives CASSMTGASLQYGYTF.

This clonotype was seen a handful of times. The chain uses TRBV20-1 and TRBJ2-6, with a tentative D call TRBD2 (5 bases). V was clipped by 6 bases and J by 2 bases, with 17 bases between them. The germline CDR1 and CDR2 sequences are DFQATT and SNEGSKA (reference sequence). This CDR3 comprises 16 residues. The CDR3 coding sequence is TGCAGTGCCATTGGGGAATGGGAGACTGGGGCCAACGTCCTGACTTTC. This encodes CSAIGEWETGANVLTF.

This clonotype was seen ten or more times. The genes are TRBV11-1 and TRBJ2-1; TRBD1 agrees at 7 bases. The J segment lost 1 base and the V segment lost 0 bases, leaving 3 bases of the junction unmatched. The CDR3 consists of 16 residues. The V gene's germline CDR1 is SGHAT and CDR2 FQDESV (reference sequence). The CDR3 here is CASSLAGTVSYNEQFF. In DNA form, the CDR3 reads TGTGCCAGCAGCTTAGCGGGGACAGTTTCCTACAATGAGCAGTTCTTC.

This rearrangement joins TRBV30 to TRBJ2-3; unclear D gene. Deletions cut 4 bases from V and 4 bases from J, with 6 bases between. CDR3 length equals 11 residues. The germline gives CDR1 GTSNPN, CDR2 SVGIG (reference sequence). The CDR3 bases are TGTGCCTGGACGGCCGCAGATACGCAGTATTTT. Residues: CAWTAADTQYF.

V is TRBV7-2 and J is TRBJ1-2; weak D call: TRBD1 (5 bases). CDR1 and CDR2 (germline): SGHTA, FQGNSA. V was trimmed by 1 base and J by 4 bases, leaving 10 bases between them. The CDR3 length is 14 residues. The CDR3 DNA reads as TGTGCCAGCAGCTTAGTGGGGACCGTCTATGGCTACACCTTC. Translated: CASSLVGTVYGYTF.

This clonotype has more than one count but fewer than ten. The rearrangement uses TRBV6-1 and TRBJ2-7; D may be TRBD1 or TRBD2 (5 bases each). V lost 2 bases and J 2 bases, leaving 10 bases between the germline ends. CDR3 length equals 14 residues. Germline-derived CDR1 and CDR2 are MNHNS and SASEGT. For the CDR3, the DNA is TGTGCCAGCAGTGAATCGAGGGGACCCTACGAGCAGTACTTC. It is translated as CASSESRGPYEQYF.

The rearrangement links TRBV7-6 to TRBJ2-7; 15 bases map to TRBD2. Germline V gene lookup returns CDR1 SGHVS and CDR2 FNYEAQ. V shed 5 bases, J shed 1 base, and the junction held 3 bases outside the gene matches. The CDR3 length is 16 residues. DNA of the CDR3: TGTGCCAGCAGCCTAGGGACTAGCGGGGGGTCCTACGAGCAGTACTTC. Translation gives CASSLGTSGGSYEQYF. The full variable domain, with the rest looked up from reference TRBV7-6 and TRBJ2-7, is GAGVSQSPRYKVTKRGQDVALRCDPISGHVSLYWYRQALGQGPEFLTYFNYEAQQDKSGLPNDRFSAERPEGSISTLTIQRTEQRDSAMYRCASSLGTSGGSYEQYFGPGTRLTVT.

This clonotype was recorded a few times. V is TRBV5-6 and J is TRBJ2-1; 9 bases are shared with TRBD2. Germline-derived CDR1 and CDR2 are SGHDT and YYEEEE. The CDR3 has 15 amino acids. V was pared by 2 bases and J by 6 bases, with 6 bases of the junction left unmatched. The CDR3 bases are TGTGCCAGCAGCTTCCTTAGCGGGAGTGGCAATGAGCAGTTCTTC. Translating gives CASSFLSGSGNEQFF.

This rearrangement joins TRBV12-3 or TRBV12-4 to TRBJ1-2; D unclear. The CDR3 covers 13 residues. Trimming took off 3 bases at V and 4 bases at J, with 9 bases between the two ends. The CDR3 DNA is TGTGCCAGCAGTTTCCCCATTTCCTATGGCTACACCTTC. Translated: CASSFPISYGYTF.

V gene TRBV20-1 combines with J gene TRBJ2-1; D perhaps matches TRBD1 (5 bases). This CDR3 has 13 amino acids. V lost 3 bases, J lost 10 bases, and 16 bases lay in between. Germline V lookup: CDR1 DFQATT, CDR2 SNEGSKA (reference sequence). CDR3 in DNA: TGCAGTGCTAGCAGACGGACACTATCAGAGCAGTTCTTC. Translated: CSASRRTLSEQFF.

The V and J genes are TRBV7-2 and TRBJ2-7; D uncertain. The V gene's germline CDR1 is SGHTA and CDR2 FQGNSA. The CDR3 has 15 residues. V was cut by 5 bases and J by 4 bases, with 18 bases left in between. In DNA, the CDR3 is TGTGCCAGCAGCCCGAGTAGGGCTGCTTTTTACGAGCAGTACTTC. Translating gives CASSPSRAAFYEQYF. Supplemented by reference TRBV7-2 and TRBJ2-7, the full variable domain reads GAGVSQSPSNKVTEKGKDVELRCDPISGHTALYWYRQSLGQGLEFLIYFQGNSAPDKSGLPSDRFSAERTGGSVSTLTIQRTQQEDSAVYLCASSPSRAAFYEQYFGPGTRLTVT.

This clonotype was recorded a few times. The chain links TRBV16 to TRBJ1-2, with D possibly matching TRBD1 (5 bases). Trimming stripped 4 bases from V and 8 bases from J, with 11 bases between. Germline-derived CDR1 and CDR2 are KGHSY and FQNENV. The CDR3 sequence is 12 residues long. The CDR3 nucleotides are TGTGCCAGCAGCCCCGACAGTGGCGGCTACACCTTC. The encoded protein is CASSPDSGGYTF.

This clonotype showed up just a few times. This sequence joins TRBV5-1 and TRBJ1-2; 8 bases fit TRBD1. The CDR3 totals 16 residues. Germline V gives CDR1 SGHRS, CDR2 YFSETQ. J gave up 7 bases and V 2 bases, and 13 bases lay outside the gene matches. CDR3 nucleotide sequence: TGCGCCAGCAGCTTTGGCCATACAGGGGGTGACGGTGGCTACACCTTC. Protein product: CASSFGHTGGDGGYTF.

This clonotype was observed a handful of times. The chain employs TRBV5-5 and TRBJ1-1; no clear D. The V end lost 4 bases, the J end lost 6 bases, and 7 bases lay between the germline ends. Germline V CDR1 and CDR2: SGHKS, YYEKEE (reference sequence). The CDR3 spans 11 residues. The CDR3 nucleotides read TGTGCCAGCAGCCGGCAGTCTGAAGCTTTCTTT. This encodes CASSRQSEAFF. The full variable domain, rest sourced from reference TRBV5-5 and TRBJ1-1, is DAGVTQSPTHLIKTRGQQVTLRCSPISGHKSVSWYQQVLGQGPQFIFQYYEKEERGRGNFPDRFSARQFPNYSSELNVNALLLGDSALYLCASSRQSEAFFGQGTRLTVV.

In this sample, this clonotype turned up a few times. The rearrangement links TRBV9 to TRBJ2-2; D perhaps matches TRBD2 (5 bases). Trimming removed 4 bases at V and 5 bases at J, with 15 bases between. Germline CDR1 and CDR2: SGDLS and YYNGEE. This CDR3 has 15 amino acids. Written as DNA, the CDR3 is TGTGCCAGCAGCTTAGACCCGACGGGAACCGGGGAGCTGTTTTTT. Protein: CASSLDPTGTGELFF.

V usage is TRBV6-1 and J usage is TRBJ1-1; maybe TRBD1 (5 bases). The germline V and J ends were trimmed by 4 bases and 4 bases, with 13 bases remaining between them. Germline CDR1 MNHNS, CDR2 SASEGT. This CDR3 has 14 amino acids. The CDR3 bases are TGTGCCAGCAGTGGGGCCAGGGTTGCCACTGAAGCTTTCTTT. Amino acid sequence: CASSGARVATEAFF.

The genes are TRBV28 and TRBJ2-5; TRBD1 matches at 7 bases. The germline V gene encodes CDR1 MDHEN and CDR2 SYDVKM. This CDR3 comprises 14 residues. The ends lost 8 bases at V and 4 bases at J; junction bases unmatched: 10. The CDR3 here is CASQQGTARETQYF. The CDR3 DNA sequence: TGTGCCAGCCAACAGGGGACAGCCCGAGAGACCCAGTACTTC.

In this sample, this clonotype turned up a few times. The chain has TRBV2 and TRBJ2-5, with D unclear. The CDR3 is 13 residues long. Germline V gene sequence: CDR1 SNHLY, CDR2 FYNNEI. The V end was cut by 4 bases, the J end by 5 bases, with 11 bases between. CDR3 sequence: CASSVSPRETQYF. CDR3 sequence (DNA): TGTGCCAGCAGTGTTTCCCCGAGGGAGACCCAGTACTTC.

This clonotype was counted a few times. The genes are TRBV10-3 and TRBJ2-3, with 9 bases fitting TRBD2. J was trimmed by 4 bases and V by 5 bases; bases with no gene match: 10. The CDR3 runs to 16 residues. The V gene's germline CDR1 is ENHRY and CDR2 SYGVKD. The CDR3 is CAISPSGSSGADTQYF. Here the CDR3 DNA reads TGTGCCATCAGTCCGAGCGGGTCTAGCGGGGCAGATACGCAGTATTTT.

This clonotype was detected a few times. The CDR3 spells CASSGGTGLYEQYF. The CDR3 nucleotides are TGTGCCAGCAGCGGAGGGACAGGGTTGTACGAGCAGTACTTC. The chain couples TRBV6-1 to TRBJ2-7; TRBD1 agrees at 9 bases. The CDR3 covers 14 residues. The V gene end was trimmed by 6 bases and the J gene end by 4 bases; junction bases not matched to a gene: 7. Germline CDR1 is MNHNS and CDR2 is SASEGT.